This T cell receptor beta chain was identified during a study of blood T cells in healthy people across ages. Points from the study as a whole: Getting older went along with TCR beta diversity per million T cells dropping roughly linearly.

A second PCR, run for roughly 6 to 11 cycles, used a sample-barcoded 5' primer plus a J-beta primer mix. CDR3-containing paired-end reads numbering at least 2.5 million came from each sample. MiXCR, applied by TCRdb to the 5' RACE reads, yields one record per CDR3 protein. The sample includes about 970,000 distinct CDR3 sequences, roughly half seen only once; the top ten take about 20%. Healthy Caucasians from Russia aged roughly 6 to 90 served as donors. Remarks on this clonotype: The antigen is unknown.

CDR1 DFQATT and CDR2 SNEGSKA come from the germline V gene (reference sequence). The CDR3 covers 17 residues. V usage is TRBV20-1 and J usage is TRBJ2-1; possibly TRBD2 for D (7 bases). With the DNA end fitting TRBJ2-7 better, the J assignment may be wrong. The TCR sequence derives from an older woman in good health. The source material was blood. CDR3 residues: CSARRGMSGNLLYEQYF. The CDR3 coding sequence is TGCAGTGCTAGAAGGGGGATGAGCGGGAACCTGCTCTACGAGCAGTACTTC.